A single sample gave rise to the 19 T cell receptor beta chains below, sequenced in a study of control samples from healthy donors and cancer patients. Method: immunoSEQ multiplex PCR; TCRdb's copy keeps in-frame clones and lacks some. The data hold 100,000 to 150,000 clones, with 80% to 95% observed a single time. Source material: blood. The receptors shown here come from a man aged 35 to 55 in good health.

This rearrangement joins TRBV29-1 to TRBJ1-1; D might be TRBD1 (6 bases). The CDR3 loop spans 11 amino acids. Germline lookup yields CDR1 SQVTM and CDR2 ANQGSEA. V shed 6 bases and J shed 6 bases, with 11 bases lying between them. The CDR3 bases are TGCAGCGTCCAACAGGGTTCTGAAGCTTTCTTT. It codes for CSVQQGSEAFF.

CDR3 amino acids: CASSFSRRSSYNEQFF. The CDR3 nucleotides read TGTGCCAGCAGCTTCAGTAGGCGCTCCTCCTACAATGAGCAGTTCTTC. V and J are TRBV11-2 and TRBJ2-1; D call uncertain. Trimming cost V 3 bases and J 0 bases, with 12 bases left between them. Germline V gene lookup returns CDR1 SGHAT and CDR2 FQNNGV. This CDR3 comprises 16 residues.

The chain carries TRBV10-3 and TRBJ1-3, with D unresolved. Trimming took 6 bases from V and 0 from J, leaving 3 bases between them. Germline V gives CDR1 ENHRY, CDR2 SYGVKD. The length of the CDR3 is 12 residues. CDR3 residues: CAISPSGNTIYF. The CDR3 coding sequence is TGTGCCATCAGCCCCTCTGGAAACACCATATATTTT.

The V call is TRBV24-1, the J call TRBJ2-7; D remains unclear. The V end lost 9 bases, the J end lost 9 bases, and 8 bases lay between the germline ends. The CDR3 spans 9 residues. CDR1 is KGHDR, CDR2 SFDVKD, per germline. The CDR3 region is CATFRRQYF. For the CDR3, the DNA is TGTGCCACCTTTCGGCGGCAGTACTTC.

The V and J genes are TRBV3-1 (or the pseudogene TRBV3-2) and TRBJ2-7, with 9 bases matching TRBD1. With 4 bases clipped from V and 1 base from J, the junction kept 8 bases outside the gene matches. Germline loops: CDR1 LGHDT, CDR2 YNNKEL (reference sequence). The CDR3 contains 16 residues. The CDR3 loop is CASSLTPGQGSYEQYF. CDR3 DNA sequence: TGTGCCAGCAGCCTTACCCCGGGACAGGGTTCCTACGAGCAGTACTTC.

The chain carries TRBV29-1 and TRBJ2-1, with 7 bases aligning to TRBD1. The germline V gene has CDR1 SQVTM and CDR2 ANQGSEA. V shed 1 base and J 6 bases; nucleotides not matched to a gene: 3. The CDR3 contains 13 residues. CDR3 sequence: CSVEVTGANEQFF. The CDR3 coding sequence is TGCAGCGTTGAAGTCACAGGGGCCAATGAGCAGTTCTTC.

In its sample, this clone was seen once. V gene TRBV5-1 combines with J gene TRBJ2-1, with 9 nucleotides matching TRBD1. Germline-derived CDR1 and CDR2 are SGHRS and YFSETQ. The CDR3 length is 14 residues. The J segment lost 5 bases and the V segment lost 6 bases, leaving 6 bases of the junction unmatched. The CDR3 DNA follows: TGCGCCAGCAAGACGGACAGGGGAAACAATGAGCAGTTCTTC. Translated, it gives CASKTDRGNNEQFF.

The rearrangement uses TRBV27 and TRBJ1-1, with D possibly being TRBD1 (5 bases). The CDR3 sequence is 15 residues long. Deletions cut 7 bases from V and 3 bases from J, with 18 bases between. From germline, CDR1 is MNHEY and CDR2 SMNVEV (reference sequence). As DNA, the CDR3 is TGTGCCAGCACCCCTTTCGGGGGTGGTTACACTGAAGCTTTCTTT. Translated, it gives CASTPFGGGYTEAFF.

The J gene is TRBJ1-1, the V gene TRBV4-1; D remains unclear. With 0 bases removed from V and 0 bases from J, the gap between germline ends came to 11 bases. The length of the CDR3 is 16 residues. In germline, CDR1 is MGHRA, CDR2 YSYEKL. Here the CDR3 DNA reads TGCGCCAGCAGCCAAGATCTCTTCGCGTTGAACACTGAAGCTTTCTTT. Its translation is CASSQDLFALNTEAFF.

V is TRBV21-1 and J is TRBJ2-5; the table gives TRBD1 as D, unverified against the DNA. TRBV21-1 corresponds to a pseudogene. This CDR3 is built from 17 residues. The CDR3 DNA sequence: TGTGCCAGCAGCCCCGGGACCGGGACAGGGAGTCAAGAGACCCAGTACTTC. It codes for CASSPGTGTGSQETQYF.

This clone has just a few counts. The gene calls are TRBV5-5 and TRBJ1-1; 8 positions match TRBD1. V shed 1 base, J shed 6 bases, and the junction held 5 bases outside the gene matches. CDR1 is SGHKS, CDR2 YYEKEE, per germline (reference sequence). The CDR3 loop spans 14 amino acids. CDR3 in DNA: TGTGCCAGCAGCTTGTTGCAGGGGGCCTCTGAAGCTTTCTTT. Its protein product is CASSLLQGASEAFF.

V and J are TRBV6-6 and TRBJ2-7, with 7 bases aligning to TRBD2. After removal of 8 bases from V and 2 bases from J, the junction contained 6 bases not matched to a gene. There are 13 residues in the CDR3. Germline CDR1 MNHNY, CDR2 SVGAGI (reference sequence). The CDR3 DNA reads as TGTGCCAGCTTTACTAGCGATACCTACGAGCAGTACTTC. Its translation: CASFTSDTYEQYF.

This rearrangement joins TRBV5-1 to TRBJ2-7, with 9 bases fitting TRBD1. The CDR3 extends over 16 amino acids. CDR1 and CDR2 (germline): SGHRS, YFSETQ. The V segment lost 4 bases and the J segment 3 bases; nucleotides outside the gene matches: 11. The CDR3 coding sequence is TGCGCCAGCAGCATCACCGGGACAGGGCTAAGCTACGAGCAGTACTTC. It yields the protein CASSITGTGLSYEQYF. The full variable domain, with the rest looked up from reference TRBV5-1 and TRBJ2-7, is KAGVTQTPRYLIKTRGQQVTLSCSPISGHRSVSWYQQTPGQGLQFLFEYFSETQRNKGNFPGRFSGRQFSNSRSEMNVSTLELGDSALYLCASSITGTGLSYEQYFGPGTRLTVT.

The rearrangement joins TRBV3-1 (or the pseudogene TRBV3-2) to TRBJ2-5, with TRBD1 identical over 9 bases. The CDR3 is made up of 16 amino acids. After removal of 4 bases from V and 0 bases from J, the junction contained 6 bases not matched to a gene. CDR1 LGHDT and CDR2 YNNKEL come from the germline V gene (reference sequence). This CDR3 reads CASSPGTGLNQETQYF. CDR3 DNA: TGTGCCAGCAGCCCAGGGACAGGGTTAAACCAAGAGACCCAGTACTTC.

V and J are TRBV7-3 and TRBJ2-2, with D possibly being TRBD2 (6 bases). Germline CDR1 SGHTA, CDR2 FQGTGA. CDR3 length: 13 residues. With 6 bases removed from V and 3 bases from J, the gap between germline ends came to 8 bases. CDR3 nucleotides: TGTGCCAGCAGGCCGGGGGACACCGGGGAGCTGTTTTTT. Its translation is CASRPGDTGELFF. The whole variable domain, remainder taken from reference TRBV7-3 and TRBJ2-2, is GAGVSQTPSNKVTEKGKYVELRCDPISGHTALYWYRQSLGQGPEFLIYFQGTGAADDSGLPNDRFFAVRPEGSVSTLKIQRTERGDSAVYLCASRPGDTGELFFGEGSRLTVL.

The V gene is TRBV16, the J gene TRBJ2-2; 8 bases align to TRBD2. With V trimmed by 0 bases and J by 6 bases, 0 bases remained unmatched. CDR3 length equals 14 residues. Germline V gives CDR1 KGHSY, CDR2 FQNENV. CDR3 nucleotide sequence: TGTGCCAGCAGCCAATCGACTAGCGCCGGGGAGCTGTTTTTT. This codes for CASSQSTSAGELFF.

The CDR3 sequence is CASSPRRGQGNTEAFF. DNA of the CDR3: TGTGCCAGCAGCCCACGTCGGGGACAGGGGAACACTGAAGCTTTCTTT. The genes are TRBV7-6 and TRBJ1-1; 9 positions match TRBD1. From germline, CDR1 is SGHVS and CDR2 FNYEAQ. This CDR3 contains 16 residues. Trimming at V came to 5 bases and at J to 1 base, leaving 8 bases not matched to a gene.

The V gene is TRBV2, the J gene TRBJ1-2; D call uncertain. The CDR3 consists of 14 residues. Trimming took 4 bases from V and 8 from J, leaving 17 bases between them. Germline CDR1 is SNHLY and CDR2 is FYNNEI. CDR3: CASSVEVHMAGYTF. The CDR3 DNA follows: TGTGCCAGCAGTGTCGAAGTTCATATGGCGGGCTACACCTTC.

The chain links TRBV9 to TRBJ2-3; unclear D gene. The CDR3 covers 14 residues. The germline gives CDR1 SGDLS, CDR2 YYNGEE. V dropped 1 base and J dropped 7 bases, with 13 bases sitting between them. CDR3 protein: CASSVSLNPNTQYF. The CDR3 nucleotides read TGTGCCAGCAGCGTATCCCTAAACCCAAATACGCAGTATTTT.